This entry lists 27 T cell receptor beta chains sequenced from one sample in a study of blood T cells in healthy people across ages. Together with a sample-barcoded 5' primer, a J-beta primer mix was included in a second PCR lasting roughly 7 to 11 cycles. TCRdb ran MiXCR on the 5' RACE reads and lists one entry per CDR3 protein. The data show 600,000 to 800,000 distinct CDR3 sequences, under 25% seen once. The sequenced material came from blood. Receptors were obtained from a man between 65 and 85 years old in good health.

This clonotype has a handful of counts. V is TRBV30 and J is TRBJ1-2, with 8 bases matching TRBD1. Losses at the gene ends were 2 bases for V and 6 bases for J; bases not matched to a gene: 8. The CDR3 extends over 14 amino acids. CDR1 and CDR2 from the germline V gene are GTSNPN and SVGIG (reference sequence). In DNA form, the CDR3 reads TGTGCCTGGAGTCCCTTTGGACAGGGTGATGGCTACACCTTC. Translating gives CAWSPFGQGDGYTF.

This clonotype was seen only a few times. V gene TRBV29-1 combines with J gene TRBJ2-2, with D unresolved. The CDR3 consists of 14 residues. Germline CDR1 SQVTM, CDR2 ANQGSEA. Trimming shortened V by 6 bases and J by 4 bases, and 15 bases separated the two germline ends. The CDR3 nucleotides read TGCAGCGTAGCCGGGTTGCGGACCACCGGGGAGCTGTTTTTT. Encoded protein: CSVAGLRTTGELFF.

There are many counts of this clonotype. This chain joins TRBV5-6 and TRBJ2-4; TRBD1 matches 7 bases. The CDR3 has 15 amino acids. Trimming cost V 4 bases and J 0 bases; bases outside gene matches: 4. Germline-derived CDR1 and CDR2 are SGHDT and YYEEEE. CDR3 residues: CASSLAGGAKNIQYF. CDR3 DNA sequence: TGTGCCAGCAGCCTAGCAGGGGGAGCCAAAAACATTCAGTACTTC. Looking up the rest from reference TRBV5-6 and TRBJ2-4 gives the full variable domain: DAGVTQSPTHLIKTRGQQVTLRCSPKSGHDTVSWYQQALGQGPQFIFQYYEEEERQRGNFPDRFSGHQFPNYSSELNVNALLLGDSALYLCASSLAGGAKNIQYFGAGTRLSVL.

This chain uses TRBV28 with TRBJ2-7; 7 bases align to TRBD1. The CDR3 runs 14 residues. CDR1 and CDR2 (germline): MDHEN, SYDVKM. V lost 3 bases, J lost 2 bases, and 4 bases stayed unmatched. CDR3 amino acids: CASSLTGPPYEQYF. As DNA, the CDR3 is TGTGCCAGCAGTTTGACAGGGCCCCCCTACGAGCAGTACTTC.

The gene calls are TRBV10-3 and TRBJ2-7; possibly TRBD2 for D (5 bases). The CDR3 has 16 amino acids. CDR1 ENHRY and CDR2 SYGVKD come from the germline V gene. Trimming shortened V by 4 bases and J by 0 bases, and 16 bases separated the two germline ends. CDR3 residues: CAISASEGVGSYEQYF. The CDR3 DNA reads TGTGCCATCAGTGCTTCAGAGGGCGTTGGCTCCTACGAGCAGTACTTC.

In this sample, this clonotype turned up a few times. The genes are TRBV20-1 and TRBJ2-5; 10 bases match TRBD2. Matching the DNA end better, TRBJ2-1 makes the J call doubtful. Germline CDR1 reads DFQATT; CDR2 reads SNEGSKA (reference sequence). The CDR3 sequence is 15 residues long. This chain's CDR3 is CSASAGTSVVNEQFF. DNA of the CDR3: TGCAGTGCTAGTGCCGGGACTAGCGTGGTAAATGAGCAGTTCTTC.

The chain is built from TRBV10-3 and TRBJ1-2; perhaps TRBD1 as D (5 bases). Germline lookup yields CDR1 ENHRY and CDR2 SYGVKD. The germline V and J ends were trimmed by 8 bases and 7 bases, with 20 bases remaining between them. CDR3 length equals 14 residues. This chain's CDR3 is CAIGGTGALSGYTF. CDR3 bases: TGTGCCATCGGGGGGACCGGGGCCCTGAGTGGCTACACCTTC.

The CDR3 spells CASSPSGGSKTQYF. For the CDR3, the DNA is TGTGCCAGCAGCCCTTCGGGGGGGTCCAAGACCCAGTACTTC. This chain uses TRBV7-3 with TRBJ2-1, with TRBD2 identical over 8 bases. The J call may be faulty, since TRBJ2-5 better matches the DNA end. CDR1 is SGHTA, CDR2 FQGTGA, per germline. This CDR3 spans 14 amino acids.

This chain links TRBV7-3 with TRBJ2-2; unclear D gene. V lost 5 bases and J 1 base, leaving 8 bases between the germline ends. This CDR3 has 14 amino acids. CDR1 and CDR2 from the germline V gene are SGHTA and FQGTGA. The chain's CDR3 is CASSARGNTGELFF. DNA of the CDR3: TGTGCCAGCAGCGCTAGAGGGAACACCGGGGAGCTGTTTTTT.

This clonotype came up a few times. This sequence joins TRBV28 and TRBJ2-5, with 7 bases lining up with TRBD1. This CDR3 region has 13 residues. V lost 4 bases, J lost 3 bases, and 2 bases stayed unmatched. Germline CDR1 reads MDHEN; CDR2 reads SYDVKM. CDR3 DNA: TGTGCCAGCAGTTCAGGACAGGAAGAGACCCAGTACTTC. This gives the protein CASSSGQEETQYF. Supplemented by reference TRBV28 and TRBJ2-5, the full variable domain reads DVKVTQSSRYLVKRTGEKVFLECVQDMDHENMFWYRQDPGLGLRLIYFSYDVKMKEKGDIPEGYSVSREKKERFSLILESASTNQTSMYLCASSSGQEETQYFGPGTRLLVL.

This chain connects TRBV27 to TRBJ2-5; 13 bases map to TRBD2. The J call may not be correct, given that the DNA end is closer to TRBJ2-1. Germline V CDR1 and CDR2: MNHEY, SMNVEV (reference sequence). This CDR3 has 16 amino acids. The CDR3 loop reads CASQDPGLAGYNEQFF. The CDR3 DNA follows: TGTGCCAGCCAGGATCCGGGACTAGCGGGATACAATGAGCAGTTCTTC.

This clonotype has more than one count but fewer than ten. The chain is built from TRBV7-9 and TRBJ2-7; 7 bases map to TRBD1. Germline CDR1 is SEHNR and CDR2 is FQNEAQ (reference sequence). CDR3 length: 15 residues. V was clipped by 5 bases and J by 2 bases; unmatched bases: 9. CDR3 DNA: TGTGCCAGCAGCCTGACGACAGGGATGGCCTACGAGCAGTACTTC. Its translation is CASSLTTGMAYEQYF.

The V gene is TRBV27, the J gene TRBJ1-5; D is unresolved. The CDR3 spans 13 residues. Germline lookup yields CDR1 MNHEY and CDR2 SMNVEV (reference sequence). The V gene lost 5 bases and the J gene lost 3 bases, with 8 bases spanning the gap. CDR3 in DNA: TGTGCCAGCAGTCCCGACGCCAATCAGCCCCAGCATTTT. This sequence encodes CASSPDANQPQHF.

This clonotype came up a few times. The CDR3 here is CASSEDREGRNEQFF. DNA of the CDR3: TGTGCCAGCAGTGAAGATCGGGAGGGCCGAAATGAGCAGTTCTTC. This chain uses TRBV2 with TRBJ2-1, with 8 bases lining up with TRBD2. V lost 1 base, J lost 7 bases, and 6 bases stayed unmatched. Germline-derived CDR1 and CDR2 are SNHLY and FYNNEI. This CDR3 region has 15 residues.

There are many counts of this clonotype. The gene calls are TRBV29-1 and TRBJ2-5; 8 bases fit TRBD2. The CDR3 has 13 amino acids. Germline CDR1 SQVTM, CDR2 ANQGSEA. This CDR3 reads CSYKGLAGETQYF. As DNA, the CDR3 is TGCAGTTACAAAGGGCTAGCGGGAGAGACCCAGTACTTC.

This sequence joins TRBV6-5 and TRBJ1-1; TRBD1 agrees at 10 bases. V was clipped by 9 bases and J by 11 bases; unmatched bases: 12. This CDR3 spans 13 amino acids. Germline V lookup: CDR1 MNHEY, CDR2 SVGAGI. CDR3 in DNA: TGTGCCAGTCGCTCTGACAGGGGGCGCGCGGCTTTCTTT. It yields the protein CASRSDRGRAAFF.

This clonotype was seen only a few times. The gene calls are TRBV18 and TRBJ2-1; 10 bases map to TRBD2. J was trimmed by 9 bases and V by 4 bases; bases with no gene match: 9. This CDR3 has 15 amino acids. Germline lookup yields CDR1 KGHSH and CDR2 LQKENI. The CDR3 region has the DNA TGTGCCAGCTCACAGGAAGCTAGCGGGAGTACTGAGCAGTTCTTC. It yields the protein CASSQEASGSTEQFF. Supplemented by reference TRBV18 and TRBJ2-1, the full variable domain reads NAGVMQNPRHLVRRRGQEARLRCSPMKGHSHVYWYRQLPEEGLKFMVYLQKENIIDESGMPKERFSAEFPKEGPSILRIQQVVRGDSAAYFCASSQEASGSTEQFFGPGTRLTVL.

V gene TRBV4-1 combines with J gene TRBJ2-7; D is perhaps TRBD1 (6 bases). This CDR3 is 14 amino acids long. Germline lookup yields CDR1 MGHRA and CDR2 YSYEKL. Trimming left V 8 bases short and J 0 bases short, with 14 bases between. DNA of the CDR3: TGCGCCAGCCCAGGGGCTCCGAGCTCCTACGAGCAGTACTTC. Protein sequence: CASPGAPSSYEQYF.

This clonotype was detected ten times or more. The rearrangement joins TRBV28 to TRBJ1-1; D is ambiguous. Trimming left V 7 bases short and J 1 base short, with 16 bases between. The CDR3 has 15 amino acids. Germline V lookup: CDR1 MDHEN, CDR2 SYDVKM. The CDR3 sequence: CASISIGQPNTEAFF. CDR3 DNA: TGTGCCAGCATCTCGATAGGGCAGCCGAACACTGAAGCTTTCTTT.

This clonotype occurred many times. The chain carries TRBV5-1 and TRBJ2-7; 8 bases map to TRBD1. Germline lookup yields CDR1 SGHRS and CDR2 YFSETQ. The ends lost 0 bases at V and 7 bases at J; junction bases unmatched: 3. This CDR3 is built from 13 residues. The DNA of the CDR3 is TGCGCCAGCAGCTTGGCCGGGGACAGGGAGCAGTACTTC. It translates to CASSLAGDREQYF.

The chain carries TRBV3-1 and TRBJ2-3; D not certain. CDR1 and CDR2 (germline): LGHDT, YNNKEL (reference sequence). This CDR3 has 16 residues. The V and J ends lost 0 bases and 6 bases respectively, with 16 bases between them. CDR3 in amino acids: CASSQDASSTGDTQYF. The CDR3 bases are TGTGCCAGCAGCCAAGATGCTTCCTCAACCGGTGATACGCAGTATTTT.

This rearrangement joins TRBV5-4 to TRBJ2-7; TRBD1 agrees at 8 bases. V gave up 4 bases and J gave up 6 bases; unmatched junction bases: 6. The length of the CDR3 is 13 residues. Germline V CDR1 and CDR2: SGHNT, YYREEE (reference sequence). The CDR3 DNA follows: TGTGCCAGCAGCAAGGACAGGGTGGGCGAGCAGTACTTC. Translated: CASSKDRVGEQYF.

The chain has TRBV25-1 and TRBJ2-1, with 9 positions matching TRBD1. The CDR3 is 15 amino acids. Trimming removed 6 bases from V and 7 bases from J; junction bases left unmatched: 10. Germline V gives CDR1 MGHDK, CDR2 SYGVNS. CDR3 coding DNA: TGTGCCAGCAGACCAGCCGGGACAGGGTTGAATGAGCAGTTCTTC. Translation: CASRPAGTGLNEQFF.

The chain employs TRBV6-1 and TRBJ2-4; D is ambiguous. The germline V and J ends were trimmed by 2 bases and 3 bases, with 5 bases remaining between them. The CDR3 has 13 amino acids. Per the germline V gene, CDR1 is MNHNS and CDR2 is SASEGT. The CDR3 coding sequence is TGTGCCAGCAGTGAAACGCGCAAAAACATTCAGTACTTC. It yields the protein CASSETRKNIQYF.

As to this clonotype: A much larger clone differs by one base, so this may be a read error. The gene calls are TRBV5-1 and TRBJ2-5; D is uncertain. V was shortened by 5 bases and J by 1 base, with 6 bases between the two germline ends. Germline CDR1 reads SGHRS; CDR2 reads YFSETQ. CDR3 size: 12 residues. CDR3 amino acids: CASRQPQETQYF. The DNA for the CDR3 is TGCGCCAGCAGACAGCCCCAAGAGACCCAGTACTTC.

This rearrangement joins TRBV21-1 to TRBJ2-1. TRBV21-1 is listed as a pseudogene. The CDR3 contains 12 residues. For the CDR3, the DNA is TGTGCCAGCAGTCCCCCCTACAATGAGCAGTTCTTC. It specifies CASSPPYNEQFF.

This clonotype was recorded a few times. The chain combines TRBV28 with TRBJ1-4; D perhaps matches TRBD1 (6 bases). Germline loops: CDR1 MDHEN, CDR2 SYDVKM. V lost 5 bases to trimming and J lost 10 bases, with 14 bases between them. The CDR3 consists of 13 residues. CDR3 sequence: CASSLPGTLKLFF. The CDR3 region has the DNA TGTGCCAGCAGTCTCCCCGGGACACTAAAACTGTTTTTT. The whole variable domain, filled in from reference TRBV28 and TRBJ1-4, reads DVKVTQSSRYLVKRTGEKVFLECVQDMDHENMFWYRQDPGLGLRLIYFSYDVKMKEKGDIPEGYSVSREKKERFSLILESASTNQTSMYLCASSLPGTLKLFFGSGTQLSVL.